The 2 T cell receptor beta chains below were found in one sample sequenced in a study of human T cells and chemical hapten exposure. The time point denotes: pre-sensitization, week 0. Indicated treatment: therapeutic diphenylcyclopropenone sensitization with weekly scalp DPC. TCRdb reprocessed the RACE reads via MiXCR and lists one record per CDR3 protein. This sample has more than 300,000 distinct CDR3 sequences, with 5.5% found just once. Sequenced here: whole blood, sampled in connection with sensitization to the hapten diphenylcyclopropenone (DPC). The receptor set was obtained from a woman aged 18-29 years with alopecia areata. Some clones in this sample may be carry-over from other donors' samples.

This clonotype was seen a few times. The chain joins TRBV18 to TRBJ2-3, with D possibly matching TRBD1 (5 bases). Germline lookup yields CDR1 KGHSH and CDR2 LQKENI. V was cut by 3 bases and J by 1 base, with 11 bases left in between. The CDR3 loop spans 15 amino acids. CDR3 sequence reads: CASSPGQIGTDTQYF. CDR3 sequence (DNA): TGTGCCAGCTCACCGGGGCAGATAGGCACAGATACGCAGTATTTT.

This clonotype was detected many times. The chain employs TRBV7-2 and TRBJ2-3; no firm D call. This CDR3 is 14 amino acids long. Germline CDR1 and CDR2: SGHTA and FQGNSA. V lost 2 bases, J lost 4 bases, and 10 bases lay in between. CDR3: CASSLNSLSDTQYF. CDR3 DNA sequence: TGTGCCAGCAGCTTAAACAGCCTTTCAGATACGCAGTATTTT.